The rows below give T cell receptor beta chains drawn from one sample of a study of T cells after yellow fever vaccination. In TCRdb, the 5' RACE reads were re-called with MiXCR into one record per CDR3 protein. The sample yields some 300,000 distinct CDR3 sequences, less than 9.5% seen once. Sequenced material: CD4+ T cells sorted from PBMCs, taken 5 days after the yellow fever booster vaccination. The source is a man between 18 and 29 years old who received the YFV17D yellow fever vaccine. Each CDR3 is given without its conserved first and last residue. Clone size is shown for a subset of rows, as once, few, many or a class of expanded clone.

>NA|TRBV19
ASSSGREQF
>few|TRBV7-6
ASSSLLTGSTDTQY
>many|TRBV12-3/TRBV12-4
ASSLGGRSSYNEQF
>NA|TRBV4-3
ASSQDAGGSSYNEQF
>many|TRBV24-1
ATSDTRAGGGQPQH
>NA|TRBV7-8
ASSASRTGVGVRGYT
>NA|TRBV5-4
ASSLDRDNSYNEQF
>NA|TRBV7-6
ASSLALAGGTGELF
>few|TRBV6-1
ASSELWGGDSPLH
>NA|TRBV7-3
ASSRVGLETQY
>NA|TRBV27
ASSFSVKPWEMNTGELF
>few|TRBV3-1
ASSQEAGQGTGELF
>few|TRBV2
ASASLRGGHEQY
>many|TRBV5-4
ASSRNARDGDTQY
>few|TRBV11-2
ASSLDRSEQF
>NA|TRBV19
ASQAGTPKTF
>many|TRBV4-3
ASSQRPVQLGNTEAF
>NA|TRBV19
ASNKGVRRGQETQY
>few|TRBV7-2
ASSSSWGGETQY
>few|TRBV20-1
SAVSGGGETQY
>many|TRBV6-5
ASRLVWTGGSDTQY
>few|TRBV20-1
SARDRLTGSSYGYT
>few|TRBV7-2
ASSERQGDGTDTQY
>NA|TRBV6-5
ASRPGPNSPLH
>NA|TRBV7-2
ASRGRLAGGLEQF
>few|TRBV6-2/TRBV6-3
ASRDTTDTQY
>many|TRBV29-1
SSRRADSNDYEQF
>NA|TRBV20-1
SASEPGTGAENIQY
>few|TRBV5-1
ASSLDRRSYEQY
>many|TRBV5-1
ASTPVTSPTETQY
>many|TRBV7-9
ASSSSGSEKLF
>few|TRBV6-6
ASSYGTADYEQY
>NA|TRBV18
ASSPLGTASYEQY
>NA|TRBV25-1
ASSENSPLH
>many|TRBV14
ASSRDYTQY
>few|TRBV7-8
ASRDPYYDLADTQY
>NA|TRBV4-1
ASSQGQGATYNSPLH
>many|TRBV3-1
ASSLRKKDGQPQH
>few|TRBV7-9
ASRKRQGGEAF
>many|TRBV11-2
ASSRGRTGFQY
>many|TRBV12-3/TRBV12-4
ASSLKGPQH
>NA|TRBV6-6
ASSYLGLADSYEQY
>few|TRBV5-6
ASSSYGGYTEAF
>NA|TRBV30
AWSRGYQETQY
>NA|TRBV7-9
ASSFEAGGASDTQY
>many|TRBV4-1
ASSRNTGLAGYTDTQY